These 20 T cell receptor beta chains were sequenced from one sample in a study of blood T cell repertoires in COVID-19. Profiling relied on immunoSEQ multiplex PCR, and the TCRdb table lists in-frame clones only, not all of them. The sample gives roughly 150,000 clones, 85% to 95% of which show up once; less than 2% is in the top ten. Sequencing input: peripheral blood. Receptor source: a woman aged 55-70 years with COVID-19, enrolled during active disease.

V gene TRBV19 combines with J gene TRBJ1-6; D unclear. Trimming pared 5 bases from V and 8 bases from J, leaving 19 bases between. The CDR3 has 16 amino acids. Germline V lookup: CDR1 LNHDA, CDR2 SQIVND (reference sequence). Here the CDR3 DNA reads TGTGCCAGTAGTGGGCCCCTCGCTATTATGGATTCACCCCTCCACTTT. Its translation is CASSGPLAIMDSPLHF.

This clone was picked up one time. The CDR3 bases are TGTGCCAGCAGCTTGGCCGAGACACCCACCGGGGAGCTGTTTTTT. Its translation is CASSLAETPTGELFF. The rearrangement uses TRBV5-4 and TRBJ2-2; D is ambiguous. Trimming shortened V by 0 bases and J by 4 bases, and 10 bases separated the two germline ends. CDR1 SGHNT and CDR2 YYREEE come from the germline V gene (reference sequence). The CDR3 totals 15 residues.

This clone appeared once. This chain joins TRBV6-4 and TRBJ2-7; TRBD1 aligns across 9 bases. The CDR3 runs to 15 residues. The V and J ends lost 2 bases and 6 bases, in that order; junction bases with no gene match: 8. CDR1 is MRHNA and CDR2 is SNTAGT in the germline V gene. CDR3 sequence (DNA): TGTGCCAGCAGTGACACGGACAGGGGAGCGTGCGAGCAGTACTTC. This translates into CASSDTDRGACEQYF.

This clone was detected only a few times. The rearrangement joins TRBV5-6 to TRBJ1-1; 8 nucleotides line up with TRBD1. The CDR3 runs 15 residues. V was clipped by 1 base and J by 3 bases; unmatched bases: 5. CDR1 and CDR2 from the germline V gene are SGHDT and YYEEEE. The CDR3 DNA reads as TGTGCCAGCAGCTTGTCCCCGGGACAGGACACTGAAGCTTTCTTT. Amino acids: CASSLSPGQDTEAFF.

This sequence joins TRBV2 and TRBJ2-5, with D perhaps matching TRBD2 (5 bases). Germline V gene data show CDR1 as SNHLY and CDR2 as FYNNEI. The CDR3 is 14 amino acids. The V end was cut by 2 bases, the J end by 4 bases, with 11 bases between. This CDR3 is CASSERASIETQYF. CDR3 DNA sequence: TGTGCCAGCAGTGAAAGGGCTAGCATAGAGACCCAGTACTTC.

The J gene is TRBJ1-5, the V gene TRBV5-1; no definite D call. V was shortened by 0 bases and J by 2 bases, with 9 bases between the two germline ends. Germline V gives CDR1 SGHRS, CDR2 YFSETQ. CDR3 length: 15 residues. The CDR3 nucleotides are TGCGCCAGCAGCTTGGTTACTGGTGGCAATCAGCCCCAGCATTTT. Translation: CASSLVTGGNQPQHF.

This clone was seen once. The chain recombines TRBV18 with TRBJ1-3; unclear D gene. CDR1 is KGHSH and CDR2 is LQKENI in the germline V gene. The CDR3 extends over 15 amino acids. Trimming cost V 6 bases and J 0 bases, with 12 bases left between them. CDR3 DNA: TGTGCCAGCTCCGCGGGATCTCTCTCTGGAAACACCATATATTTT. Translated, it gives CASSAGSLSGNTIYF.

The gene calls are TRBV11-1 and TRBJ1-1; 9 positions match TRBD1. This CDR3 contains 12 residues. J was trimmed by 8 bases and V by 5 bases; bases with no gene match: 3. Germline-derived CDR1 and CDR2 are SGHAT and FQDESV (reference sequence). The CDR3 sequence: CASSPGQGEAFF. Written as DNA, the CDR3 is TGTGCCAGCAGCCCGGGACAGGGAGAAGCTTTCTTT.

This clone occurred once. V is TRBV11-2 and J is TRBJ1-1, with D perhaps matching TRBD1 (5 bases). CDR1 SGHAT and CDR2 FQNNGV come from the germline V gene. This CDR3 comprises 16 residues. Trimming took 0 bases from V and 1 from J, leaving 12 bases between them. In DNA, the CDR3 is TGTGCCAGCAGCTTAGATCATCGGCAGGGGAACACTGAAGCTTTCTTT. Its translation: CASSLDHRQGNTEAFF.

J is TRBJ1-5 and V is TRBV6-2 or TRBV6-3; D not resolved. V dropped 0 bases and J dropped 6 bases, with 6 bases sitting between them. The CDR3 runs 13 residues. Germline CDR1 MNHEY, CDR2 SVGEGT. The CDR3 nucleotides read TGTGCCAGCAGTTACTCGGAGGTTCAGCCCCAGCATTTT. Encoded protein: CASSYSEVQPQHF.

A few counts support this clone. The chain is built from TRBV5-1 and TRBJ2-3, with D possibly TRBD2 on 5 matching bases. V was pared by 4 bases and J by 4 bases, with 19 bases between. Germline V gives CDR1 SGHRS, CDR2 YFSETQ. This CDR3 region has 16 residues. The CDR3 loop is CASSGGTGSRADTQYF. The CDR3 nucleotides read TGCGCCAGCAGCGGAGGCACGGGGTCTCGCGCAGATACGCAGTATTTT.

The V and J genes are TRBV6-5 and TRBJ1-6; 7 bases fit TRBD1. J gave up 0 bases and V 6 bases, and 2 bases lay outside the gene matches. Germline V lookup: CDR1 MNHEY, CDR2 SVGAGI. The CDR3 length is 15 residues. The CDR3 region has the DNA TGTGCCAGCAGGGACAGGAGCTCCTATAATTCACCCCTCCACTTT. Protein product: CASRDRSSYNSPLHF.

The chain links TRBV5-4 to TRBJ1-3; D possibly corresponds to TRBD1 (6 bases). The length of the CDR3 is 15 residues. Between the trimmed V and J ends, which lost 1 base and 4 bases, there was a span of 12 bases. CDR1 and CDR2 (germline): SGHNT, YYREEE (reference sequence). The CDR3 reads CASSLSRGIGNTIYF. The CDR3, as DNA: TGTGCCAGCAGCTTGTCCAGGGGAATAGGAAACACCATATATTTT. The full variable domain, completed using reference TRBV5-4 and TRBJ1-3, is ETGVTQSPTHLIKTRGQQVTLRCSSQSGHNTVSWYQQALGQGPQFIFQYYREEENGRGNFPPRFSGLQFPNYSSELNVNALELDDSALYLCASSLSRGIGNTIYFGEGSWLTVV.

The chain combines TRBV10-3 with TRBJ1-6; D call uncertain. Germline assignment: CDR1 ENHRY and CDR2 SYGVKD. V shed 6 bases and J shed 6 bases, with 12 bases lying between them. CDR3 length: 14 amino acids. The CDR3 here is CAIRKAAGNSPLHF. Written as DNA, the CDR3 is TGTGCCATCAGAAAGGCGGCCGGTAATTCACCCCTCCACTTT.

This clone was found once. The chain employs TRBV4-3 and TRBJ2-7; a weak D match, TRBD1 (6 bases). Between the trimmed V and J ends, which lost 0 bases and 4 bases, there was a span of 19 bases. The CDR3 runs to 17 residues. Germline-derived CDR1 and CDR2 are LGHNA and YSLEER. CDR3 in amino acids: CASSQDGGAGNLYEQYF. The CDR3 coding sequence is TGCGCCAGCAGCCAAGATGGGGGCGCAGGGAATTTGTACGAGCAGTACTTC.

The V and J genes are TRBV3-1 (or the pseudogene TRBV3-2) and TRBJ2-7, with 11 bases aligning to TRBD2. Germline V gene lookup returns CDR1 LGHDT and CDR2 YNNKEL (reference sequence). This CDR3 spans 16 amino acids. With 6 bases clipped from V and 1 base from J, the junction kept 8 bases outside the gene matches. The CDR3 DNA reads TGTGCCAGCAGTCTTGGACTAGCGGGTACGTCCTACGAGCAGTACTTC. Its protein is CASSLGLAGTSYEQYF.

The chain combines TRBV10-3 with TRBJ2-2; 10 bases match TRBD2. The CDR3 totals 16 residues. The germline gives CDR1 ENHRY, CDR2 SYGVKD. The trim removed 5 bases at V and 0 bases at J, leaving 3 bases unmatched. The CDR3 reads CAISTGTSANTGELFF. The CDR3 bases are TGTGCCATCAGTACCGGGACTAGCGCGAACACCGGGGAGCTGTTTTTT.

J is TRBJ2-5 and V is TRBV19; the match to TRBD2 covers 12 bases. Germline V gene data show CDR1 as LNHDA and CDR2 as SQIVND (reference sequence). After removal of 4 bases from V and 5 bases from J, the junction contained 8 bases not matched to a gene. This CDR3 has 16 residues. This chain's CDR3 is CASSTRRLAGGETQYF. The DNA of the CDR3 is TGTGCCAGTAGTACCCGCCGGCTAGCGGGGGGGGAGACCCAGTACTTC. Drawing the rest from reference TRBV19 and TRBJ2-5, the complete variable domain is DGGITQSPKYLFRKEGQNVTLSCEQNLNHDAMYWYRQDPGQGLRLIYYSQIVNDFQKGDIAEGYSVSREKKESFPLTVTSAQKNPTAFYLCASSTRRLAGGETQYFGPGTRLLVL.

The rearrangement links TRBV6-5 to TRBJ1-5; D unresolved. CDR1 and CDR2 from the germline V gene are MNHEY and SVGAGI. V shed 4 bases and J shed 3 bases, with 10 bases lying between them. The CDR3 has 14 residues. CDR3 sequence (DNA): TGTGCCAGCAGTTCGGGTCTTCCCAATCAGCCCCAGCATTTT. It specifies CASSSGLPNQPQHF.

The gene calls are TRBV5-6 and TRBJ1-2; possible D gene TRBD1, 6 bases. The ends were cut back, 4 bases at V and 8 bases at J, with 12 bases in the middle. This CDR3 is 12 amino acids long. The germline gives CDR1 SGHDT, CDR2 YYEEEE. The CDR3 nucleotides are TGTGCCAGCAGCCTAACGACAGGAGGCTACACCTTC. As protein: CASSLTTGGYTF.